These 24 T cell receptor beta chains were sequenced from one sample in a study of blood T cells in healthy people across ages. A J-beta primer mix and a sample-barcoded 5' primer were used in a second PCR of roughly 6 to 11 cycles. TCRdb reprocessed the 5' RACE reads via MiXCR and lists one record per CDR3 protein. Of 1.5 million to 1.9 million distinct CDR3 sequences detected, less than 45% appear once; the ten largest clones hold under 5%. Input material: blood. The receptors originated from a woman younger than 30 in good health.

Only a few counts were recorded for this clonotype. The chain has TRBV6-6 and TRBJ1-1, with 7 nucleotides matching TRBD1. The V segment lost 2 bases and the J segment 11 bases; nucleotides outside the gene matches: 5. CDR3 length equals 12 residues. The germline V gene encodes CDR1 MNHNY and CDR2 SVGAGI (reference sequence). In DNA, the CDR3 is TGTGCCAGCAGTTACCCTGACAGGGAGGCTTTCTTT. Its translation is CASSYPDREAFF.

The V and J genes are TRBV20-1 and TRBJ2-7, with 11 positions matching TRBD2. Germline V CDR1 and CDR2: DFQATT, SNEGSKA (reference sequence). CDR3 length: 14 residues. The junction had 10 bases not matched to a gene; V was cut back by 5 bases and J by 7 bases. The CDR3 DNA is TGCAGTGCTTCCCTAGCGGGAGGACCTGTAGAGCAGTACTTC. Amino acid sequence: CSASLAGGPVEQYF.

This rearrangement joins TRBV7-9 to TRBJ2-5; TRBD2 is a possible D gene (6 bases). Between the trimmed V and J ends, which lost 4 bases and 3 bases, there was a span of 12 bases. This CDR3 is 14 amino acids long. CDR1 SEHNR and CDR2 FQNEAQ come from the germline V gene (reference sequence). For the CDR3, the DNA is TGTGCCAGCAGCTCGTGGAGGGATGAAGAGACCCAGTACTTC. Translated, it gives CASSSWRDEETQYF.

This chain uses TRBV4-3 with TRBJ1-1; D not certain. This CDR3 is 13 amino acids long. CDR1 is LGHNA, CDR2 YSLEER, per germline. Trimming stripped 2 bases from V and 3 bases from J, with 7 bases between. CDR3 region: CASSQMTHTEAFF. Here the CDR3 DNA reads TGCGCCAGCAGCCAAATGACTCACACTGAAGCTTTCTTT.

This clonotype was counted a few times. The chain joins TRBV5-8 to TRBJ2-7, with 7 positions matching TRBD1. Germline trimming cut 5 bases from V and 2 bases from J; bases unmatched to any gene: 10. The CDR3 contains 15 residues. The V gene's germline CDR1 is SGHTS and CDR2 YDEGEE. The CDR3 nucleotides are TGTGCCAGCAGTTGGGACAGTATCTACCCCTACGAGCAGTACTTC. Encoded protein: CASSWDSIYPYEQYF.

This chain joins TRBV4-3 and TRBJ2-7; 9 bases line up with TRBD1. The CDR3 extends over 15 amino acids. Germline assignment: CDR1 LGHNA and CDR2 YSLEER. V lost 4 bases and J lost 3; bases outside the gene matches: 7. CDR3 sequence (DNA): TGCGCCAGCAGCCCATCCCAGGGACAGGGCTACGAGCAGTACTTC. Translation: CASSPSQGQGYEQYF.

This clonotype has a handful of counts. This chain uses TRBV12-3 or TRBV12-4 with TRBJ2-5; TRBD1 matches at 7 bases. CDR3 size: 14 residues. Trimming cost V 5 bases and J 5 bases; bases outside gene matches: 8. The CDR3 loop reads CASSRQGRRETQYF. CDR3 sequence (DNA): TGTGCCAGCAGTCGACAGGGTCGAAGGGAGACCCAGTACTTC.

Here the CDR3 DNA reads TGCAGCGTAGGACGGAAACTCTCCTACAATGAGCAGTTCTTC. Its protein is CSVGRKLSYNEQFF. The gene calls are TRBV29-1 and TRBJ2-1; D ambiguous. V lost 6 bases, J lost 0 bases, and 12 bases lay in between. Germline V gene sequence: CDR1 SQVTM, CDR2 ANQGSEA. This CDR3 region has 14 residues.

The gene calls are TRBV6-2 or TRBV6-3 and TRBJ2-7, with D possibly matching TRBD2 (6 bases). This CDR3 has 15 amino acids. Germline V CDR1 and CDR2: MNHEY, SVGEGT. The V gene lost 3 bases and the J gene lost 2 bases, with 14 bases spanning the gap. The CDR3 nucleotides read TGTGCCAGCAGTTATTGGTCCGGGGGAACCTACGAGCAGTACTTC. It yields the protein CASSYWSGGTYEQYF.

This rearrangement joins TRBV20-1 to TRBJ1-2; D remains unclear. Germline V gene sequence: CDR1 DFQATT, CDR2 SNEGSKA (reference sequence). This CDR3 contains 15 residues. The V and J ends lost 1 base and 4 bases respectively, with 16 bases between them. CDR3 protein: CSARGAVLNLYGYTF. Here the CDR3 DNA reads TGCAGTGCTAGAGGGGCGGTTTTAAACCTCTATGGCTACACCTTC.

This chain uses TRBV5-6 with TRBJ1-2; no reliable D call. The germline gives CDR1 SGHDT, CDR2 YYEEEE. The CDR3 covers 15 residues. Trimming left V 2 bases short and J 2 bases short, with 13 bases between. The DNA of the CDR3 is TGTGCCAGCAGCTTCCGGGGATTCTTAAACTATGGCTACACCTTC. This sequence encodes CASSFRGFLNYGYTF.

A note on this clonotype: With a much larger clone just one base away, this may be a read error. J is TRBJ2-5 and V is TRBV7-6; 13 bases are shared with TRBD2. This CDR3 region has 15 residues. The ends lost 2 bases at V and 11 bases at J; junction bases unmatched: 8. Germline V gives CDR1 SGHVS, CDR2 FNYEAQ. CDR3 coding DNA: TGTGCCAGCAGCTTAACTAGCGGGGGGGACAATGAGCAGTACTTC. Translated: CASSLTSGGDNEQYF.

The chain employs TRBV29-1 and TRBJ2-3; unclear D gene. V was pared by 5 bases and J by 8 bases, with 14 bases between. This CDR3 spans 12 amino acids. The V gene's germline CDR1 is SQVTM and CDR2 ANQGSEA. CDR3: CSVWFEIPTQYF. The CDR3 DNA sequence: TGCAGCGTTTGGTTTGAAATCCCTACGCAGTATTTT.

This clonotype showed up just a few times. The chain carries TRBV4-3 and TRBJ2-3; D is unclear. This CDR3 is 14 amino acids long. CDR1 and CDR2 (germline): LGHNA, YSLEER. The V gene lost 0 bases and the J gene lost 5 bases, with 9 bases spanning the gap. The CDR3 sequence is CASSQEGIGDTQYF. The CDR3 DNA sequence: TGCGCCAGCAGCCAAGAGGGGATCGGAGATACGCAGTATTTT.

The CDR3 DNA is TGCAGTGCCCCACTAGCGGGGGCCACCTACAATGAGCAGTTCTTC. Residues: CSAPLAGATYNEQFF. The V call is TRBV20-1, the J call TRBJ2-1, with 11 nucleotides matching TRBD2. Germline assignment: CDR1 DFQATT and CDR2 SNEGSKA (reference sequence). CDR3 length equals 15 residues. The V segment lost 6 bases and the J segment 2 bases; nucleotides outside the gene matches: 6.

This clonotype was detected a few times. V and J are TRBV20-1 and TRBJ2-7; the match to TRBD1 covers 7 bases. From germline, CDR1 is DFQATT and CDR2 SNEGSKA (reference sequence). J lost 6 bases, V lost 4 bases, and 6 bases had no gene match. This CDR3 has 12 amino acids. CDR3: CSATGTDIEQYF. CDR3 sequence (DNA): TGCAGTGCTACCGGGACAGATATCGAGCAGTACTTC.

This clonotype has only one observation. A junction boundary mismatches the germline segment, possibly from a read error. This chain connects TRBV12-3 or TRBV12-4 to TRBJ2-3; the D call may be TRBD1 or TRBD2 (5 bases each). CDR3 length equals 16 residues. The DNA for the CDR3 is TGTGCCAGCACCGGGGCCTACCTGGGGTACACAGATACGGAGTATTTT. As protein: CASTGAYLGYTDTEYF.

The J gene is TRBJ1-1, the V gene TRBV3-1; the match to TRBD1 covers 7 bases. The V gene's germline CDR1 is LGHDT and CDR2 YNNKEL (reference sequence). The CDR3 is made up of 14 amino acids. The ends lost 7 bases at V and 5 bases at J; junction bases unmatched: 10. The CDR3 sequence is CASTPGQTRTEAFF. CDR3 DNA: TGTGCCAGCACCCCGGGACAGACAAGAACTGAAGCTTTCTTT.

This rearrangement joins TRBV4-3 to TRBJ1-5, with D tentatively TRBD1 (6 bases). In germline, CDR1 is LGHNA, CDR2 YSLEER. The CDR3 covers 19 residues. Trimming removed 0 bases from V and 1 base from J, with 19 bases in between. CDR3 region: CASSQERIQGWSSNQPQHF. Here the CDR3 DNA reads TGCGCCAGCAGCCAAGAAAGGATTCAGGGGTGGTCGAGCAATCAGCCCCAGCATTTT.

This chain uses TRBV20-1 with TRBJ2-1, with TRBD2 matching over 12 bases. CDR3 length: 16 residues. V was clipped by 3 bases and J by 4 bases; unmatched bases: 7. Germline CDR1 reads DFQATT; CDR2 reads SNEGSKA (reference sequence). The DNA for the CDR3 is TGCAGTGCTAGGACTAGCGGGAGAGGCTCGTACAATGAGCAGTTCTTC. It is translated as CSARTSGRGSYNEQFF.

This chain connects TRBV18 to TRBJ2-1, with D perhaps given as TRBD1 or TRBD2 (5 bases each). Per germline, CDR1 KGHSH and CDR2 LQKENI. V was cut by 5 bases and J by 9 bases, with 29 bases left in between. This CDR3 comprises 18 residues. The DNA for the CDR3 is TGTGCCAGCTCATATCAGATCGGGACGGAGAGAGGGTTGGGTGAGCAGTTCTTC. This encodes CASSYQIGTERGLGEQFF.

The chain uses TRBV6-5 and TRBJ1-2; 9 bases map to TRBD1. Germline V lookup: CDR1 MNHEY, CDR2 SVGAGI. CDR3 length: 15 residues. V lost 4 bases, J lost 2 bases, and 5 bases stayed unmatched. CDR3 sequence reads: CASSSGTGNNYGYTF. The CDR3 DNA reads as TGTGCCAGCAGTTCCGGGACAGGGAACAACTATGGCTACACCTTC.

This clonotype was seen just once. This chain links TRBV2 with TRBJ2-5; D is possibly TRBD2 (7 bases). CDR1 is SNHLY and CDR2 is FYNNEI in the germline V gene. V gave up 5 bases and J gave up 11 bases, with 27 bases separating them. CDR3 length equals 16 residues. CDR3 sequence: CASSPFGGGNYNEQYF. DNA of the CDR3: TGTGCCAGCAGTCCCTTTGGCGGGGGCAACTACAATGAGCAGTACTTC.

The V call is TRBV9, the J call TRBJ2-1, with 10 bases aligning to TRBD2. The germline V gene encodes CDR1 SGDLS and CDR2 YYNGEE. The CDR3 is 18 residues long. Trimming removed 1 base from V and 9 bases from J; junction bases left unmatched: 16. The CDR3 spells CASSVPETPSGSLGEQFF. CDR3 sequence (DNA): TGTGCCAGCAGCGTACCAGAGACCCCTAGCGGGAGTCTTGGTGAGCAGTTCTTC.